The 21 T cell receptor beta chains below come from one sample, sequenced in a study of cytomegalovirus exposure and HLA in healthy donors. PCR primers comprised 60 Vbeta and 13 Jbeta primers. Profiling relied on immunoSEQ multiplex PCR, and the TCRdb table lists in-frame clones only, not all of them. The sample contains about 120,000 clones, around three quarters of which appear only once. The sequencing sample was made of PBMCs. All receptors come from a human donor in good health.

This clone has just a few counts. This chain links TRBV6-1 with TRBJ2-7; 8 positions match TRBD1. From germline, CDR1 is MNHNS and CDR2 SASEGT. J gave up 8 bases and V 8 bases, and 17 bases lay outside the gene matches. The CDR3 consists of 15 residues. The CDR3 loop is CASRGKSGTGGKQYF. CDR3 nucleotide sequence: TGTGCCAGCCGGGGGAAATCCGGGACAGGTGGAAAGCAGTACTTC.

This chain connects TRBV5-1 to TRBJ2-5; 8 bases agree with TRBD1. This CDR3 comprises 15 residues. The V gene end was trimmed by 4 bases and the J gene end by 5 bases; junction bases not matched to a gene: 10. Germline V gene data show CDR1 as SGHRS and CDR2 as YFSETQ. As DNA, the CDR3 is TGCGCCAGCAGCCCTGGACAGGGATCCCAGGAGACCCAGTACTTC. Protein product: CASSPGQGSQETQYF.

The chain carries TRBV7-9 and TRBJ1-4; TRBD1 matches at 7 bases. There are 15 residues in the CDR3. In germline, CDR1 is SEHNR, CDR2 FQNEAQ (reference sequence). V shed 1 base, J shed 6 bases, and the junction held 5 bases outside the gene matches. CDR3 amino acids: CASSLEQGFYEKLFF. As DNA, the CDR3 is TGTGCCAGCAGCTTAGAACAGGGGTTTTATGAAAAACTGTTTTTT.

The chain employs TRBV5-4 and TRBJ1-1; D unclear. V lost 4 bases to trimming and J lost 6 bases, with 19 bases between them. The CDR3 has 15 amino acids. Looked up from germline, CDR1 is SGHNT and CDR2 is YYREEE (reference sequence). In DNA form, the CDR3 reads TGTGCCAGCAGCCCCTGGAGGAACCCCGACGCTGAAGCTTTCTTT. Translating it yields CASSPWRNPDAEAFF.

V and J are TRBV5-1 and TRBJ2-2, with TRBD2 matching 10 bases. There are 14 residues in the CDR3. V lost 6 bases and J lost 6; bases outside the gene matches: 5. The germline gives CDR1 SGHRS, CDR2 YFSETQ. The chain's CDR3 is CASTGTSVSGELFF. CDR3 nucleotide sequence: TGCGCCAGCACAGGGACTAGCGTGTCCGGGGAGCTGTTTTTT.

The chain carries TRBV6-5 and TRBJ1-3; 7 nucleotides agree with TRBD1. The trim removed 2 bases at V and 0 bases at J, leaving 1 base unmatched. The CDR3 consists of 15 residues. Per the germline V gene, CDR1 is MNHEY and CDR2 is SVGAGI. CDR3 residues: CASSYGTDSGNTIYF. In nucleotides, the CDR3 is TGTGCCAGCAGTTACGGGACAGACTCTGGAAACACCATATATTTT.

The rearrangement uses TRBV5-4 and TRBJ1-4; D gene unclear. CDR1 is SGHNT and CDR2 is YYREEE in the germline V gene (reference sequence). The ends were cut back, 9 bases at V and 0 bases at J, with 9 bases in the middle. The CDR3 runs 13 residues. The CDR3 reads CATQESTNEKLFF. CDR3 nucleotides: TGTGCCACCCAGGAATCAACTAATGAAAAACTGTTTTTT.

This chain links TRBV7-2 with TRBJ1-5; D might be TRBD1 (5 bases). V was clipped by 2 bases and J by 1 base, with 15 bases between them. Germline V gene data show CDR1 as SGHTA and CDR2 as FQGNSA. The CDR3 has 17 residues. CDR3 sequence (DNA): TGTGCCAGCAGCTTATCTTCCGGGGGTGCGAGCAATCAGCCCCAGCATTTT. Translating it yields CASSLSSGGASNQPQHF.

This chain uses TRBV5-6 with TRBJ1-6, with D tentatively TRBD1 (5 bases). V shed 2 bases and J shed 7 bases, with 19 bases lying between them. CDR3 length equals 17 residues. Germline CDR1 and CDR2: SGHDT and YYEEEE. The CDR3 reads CASSFRQGRVGNSPLHF. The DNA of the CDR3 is TGTGCCAGCAGCTTTCGGCAGGGAAGGGTTGGGAATTCACCCCTCCACTTT.

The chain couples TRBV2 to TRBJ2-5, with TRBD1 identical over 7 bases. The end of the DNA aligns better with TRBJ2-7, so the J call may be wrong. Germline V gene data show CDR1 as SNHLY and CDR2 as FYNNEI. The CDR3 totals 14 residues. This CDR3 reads CASLRTGSSYEQYF. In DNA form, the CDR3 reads TGTGCCAGCTTAAGGACAGGATCCTCCTACGAGCAGTACTTC.

The CDR3 region has the DNA TGTGCCAGCAGCCCTAAAGTCCTTACTGGGGCCAACGTCCTGACTTTC. It translates to CASSPKVLTGANVLTF. The V gene is TRBV11-2, the J gene TRBJ2-6; D is undetermined. V was shortened by 5 bases and J by 2 bases, with 13 bases between the two germline ends. Germline V gives CDR1 SGHAT, CDR2 FQNNGV. The CDR3 covers 16 residues.

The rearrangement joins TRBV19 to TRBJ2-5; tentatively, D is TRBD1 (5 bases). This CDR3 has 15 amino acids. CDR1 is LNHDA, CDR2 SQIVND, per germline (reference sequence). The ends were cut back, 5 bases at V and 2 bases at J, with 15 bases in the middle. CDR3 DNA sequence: TGTGCCAGTAGTCCCCAGGCAGGGCCGCAAGAGACCCAGTACTTC. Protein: CASSPQAGPQETQYF.

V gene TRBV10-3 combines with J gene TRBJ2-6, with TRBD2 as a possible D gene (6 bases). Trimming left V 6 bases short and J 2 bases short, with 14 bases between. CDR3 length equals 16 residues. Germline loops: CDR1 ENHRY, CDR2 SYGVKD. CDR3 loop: CAIRATRGTGANVLTF. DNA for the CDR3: TGTGCCATCAGAGCGACTAGAGGAACTGGGGCCAACGTCCTGACTTTC.

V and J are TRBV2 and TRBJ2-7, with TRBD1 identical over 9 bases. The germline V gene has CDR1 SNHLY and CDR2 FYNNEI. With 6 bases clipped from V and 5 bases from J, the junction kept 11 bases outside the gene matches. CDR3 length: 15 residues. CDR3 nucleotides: TGTGCCAGCAGAGCGACCGGGACAGGGAGCGACGAGCAGTACTTC. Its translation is CASRATGTGSDEQYF.

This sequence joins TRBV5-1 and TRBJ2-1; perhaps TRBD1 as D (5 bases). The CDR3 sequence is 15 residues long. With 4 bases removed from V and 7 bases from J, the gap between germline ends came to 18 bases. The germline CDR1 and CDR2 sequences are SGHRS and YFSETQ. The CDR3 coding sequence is TGCGCCAGCAGCCCCACCCGGGCCCAGGGAAATGAGCAGTTCTTC. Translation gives CASSPTRAQGNEQFF. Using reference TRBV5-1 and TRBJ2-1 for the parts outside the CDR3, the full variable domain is KAGVTQTPRYLIKTRGQQVTLSCSPISGHRSVSWYQQTPGQGLQFLFEYFSETQRNKGNFPGRFSGRQFSNSRSEMNVSTLELGDSALYLCASSPTRAQGNEQFFGPGTRLTVL.

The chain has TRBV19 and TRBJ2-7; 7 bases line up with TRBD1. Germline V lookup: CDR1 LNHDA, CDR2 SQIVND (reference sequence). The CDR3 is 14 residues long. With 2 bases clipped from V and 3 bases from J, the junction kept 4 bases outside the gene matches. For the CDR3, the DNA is TGTGCCAGTAGTATACGGGACAGACTCTACGAGCAGTACTTC. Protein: CASSIRDRLYEQYF.

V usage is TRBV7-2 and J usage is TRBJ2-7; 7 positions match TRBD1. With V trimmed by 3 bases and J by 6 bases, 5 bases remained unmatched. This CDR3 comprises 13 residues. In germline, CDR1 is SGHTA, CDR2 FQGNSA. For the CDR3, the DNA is TGTGCCAGCAGCTTTGATAACAGGGGCGAGCAGTACTTC. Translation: CASSFDNRGEQYF.

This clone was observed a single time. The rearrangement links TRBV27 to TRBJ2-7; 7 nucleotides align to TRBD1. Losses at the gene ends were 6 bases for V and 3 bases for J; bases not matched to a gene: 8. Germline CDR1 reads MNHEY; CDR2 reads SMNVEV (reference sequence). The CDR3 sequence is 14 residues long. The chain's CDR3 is CASSDRAFGYEQYF. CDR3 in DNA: TGTGCCAGCAGCGACAGGGCATTTGGCTACGAGCAGTACTTC.

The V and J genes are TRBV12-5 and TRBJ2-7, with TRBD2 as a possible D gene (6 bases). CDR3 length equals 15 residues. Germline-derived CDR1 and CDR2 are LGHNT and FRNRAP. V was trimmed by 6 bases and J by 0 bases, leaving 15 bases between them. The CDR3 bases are TGTGCTAGTGGCCGCCGGGACTCGAGCTCCTACGAGCAGTACTTC. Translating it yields CASGRRDSSSYEQYF.

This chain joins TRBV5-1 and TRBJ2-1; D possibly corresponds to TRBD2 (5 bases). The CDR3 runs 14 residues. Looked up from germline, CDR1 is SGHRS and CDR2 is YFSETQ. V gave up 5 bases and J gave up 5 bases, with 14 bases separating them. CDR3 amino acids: CASRLEFFDNEQFF. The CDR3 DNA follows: TGCGCCAGCAGACTAGAATTCTTCGACAATGAGCAGTTCTTC. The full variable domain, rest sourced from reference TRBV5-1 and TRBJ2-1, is KAGVTQTPRYLIKTRGQQVTLSCSPISGHRSVSWYQQTPGQGLQFLFEYFSETQRNKGNFPGRFSGRQFSNSRSEMNVSTLELGDSALYLCASRLEFFDNEQFFGPGTRLTVL.

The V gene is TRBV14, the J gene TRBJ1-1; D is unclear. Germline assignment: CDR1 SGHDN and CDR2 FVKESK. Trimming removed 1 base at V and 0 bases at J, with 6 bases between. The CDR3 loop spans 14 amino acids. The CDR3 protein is CASSQGLMNTEAFF. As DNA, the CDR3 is TGTGCCAGCAGCCAAGGACTGATGAACACTGAAGCTTTCTTT.